The 2 T cell receptor beta chains presented below share a single source sample, sequenced in a study of CD8 T cells in ankylosing spondylitis. TCRdb re-called the 5' RACE reads through MiXCR, storing one row per CDR3 protein. The sample yields roughly 140,000 distinct CDR3 sequences, under 55% seen once. Sequencing input: synovial fluid, either unsorted or a sorted T cell fraction (not recorded which). Receptors originate from a male donor with ankylosing spondylitis.

This chain's CDR3 is CATSVPWGGQHTGELFF. The CDR3 DNA is TGTGCCACCAGTGTCCCTTGGGGGGGACAACACACCGGGGAGCTGTTTTTT. The rearrangement uses TRBV24-1 and TRBJ2-2, with a tentative D call TRBD2 (7 bases). The V end was cut by 5 bases, the J end by 3 bases, with 18 bases between. The germline CDR1 and CDR2 sequences are KGHDR and SFDVKD. This CDR3 has 17 amino acids.

The chain has TRBV12-3 or TRBV12-4 and TRBJ2-6, with D maybe TRBD2 (5 bases). Deletions cut 6 bases from V and 2 bases from J, with 17 bases between. This CDR3 has 17 amino acids. The CDR3 sequence is CASREEPGEAGANVLTF. In nucleotides, the CDR3 is TGTGCCAGCAGGGAAGAACCCGGGGAAGCTGGGGCCAACGTCCTGACTTTC.